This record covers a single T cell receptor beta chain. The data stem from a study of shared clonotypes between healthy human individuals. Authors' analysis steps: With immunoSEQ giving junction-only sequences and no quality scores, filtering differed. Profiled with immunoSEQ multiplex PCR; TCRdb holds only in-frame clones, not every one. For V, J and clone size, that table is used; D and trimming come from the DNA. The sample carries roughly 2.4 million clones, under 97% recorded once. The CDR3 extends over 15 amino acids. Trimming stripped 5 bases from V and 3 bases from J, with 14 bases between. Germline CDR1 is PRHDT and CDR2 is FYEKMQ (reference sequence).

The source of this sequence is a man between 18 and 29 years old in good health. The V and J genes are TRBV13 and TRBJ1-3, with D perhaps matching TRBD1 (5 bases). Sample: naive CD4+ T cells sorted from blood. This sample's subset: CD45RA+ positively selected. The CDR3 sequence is CASSLRQYLGNTIYF. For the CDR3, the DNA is TGTGCCAGCAGCCTCCGACAGTATCTTGGAAACACCATATATTTT.